This passage covers 22 T cell receptor beta chains from one sample sequenced in a study of T-cell memory formation after mild COVID-19 (dated by TCRdb to the early 2020s). To prepare the library, 5' RACE was applied. These reads were obtained on an Illumina NovaSeq 6000. The raw public reads went through TCRdb reprocessing: fastp at Q25, MiXCR clone calling, in-frame beta chains kept. Each CDR3 protein appears once, grouped with its most common genes and DNA. The sample profile shows some 490,000 distinct CDR3 sequences; approximately 18% of them were found once. Around an eighth of the sample is in the top ten clones. Input material: PBMCs or a T cell subset sorted from them (not recorded which). Every receptor here comes from an adult woman who had mild COVID-19 (a few samples of this study predate the infection). The sample titles of this study are shuffled in the database, so cell type and time point are left out; the donor was told from shared clones.

This chain uses TRBV7-9 with TRBJ2-7, with D maybe TRBD1 (5 bases). The CDR3 spans 13 residues. The germline V gene encodes CDR1 SEHNR and CDR2 FQNEAQ (reference sequence). The V gene lost 5 bases and the J gene lost 3 bases, with 11 bases spanning the gap. CDR3 coding DNA: TGTGCCAGCAGCCCTCAAGGGGACTACGAGCAGTACTTC. Amino acids: CASSPQGDYEQYF.

A single count supports this clonotype. The chain recombines TRBV20-1 with TRBJ1-1, with D maybe TRBD1 (6 bases). This CDR3 has 14 amino acids. Germline lookup yields CDR1 DFQATT and CDR2 SNEGSKA (reference sequence). Trimming removed 3 bases from V and 6 bases from J, with 17 bases in between. CDR3 residues: CSARRQEGRPEAFF. CDR3 sequence (DNA): TGCAGTGCTAGGAGACAGGAGGGTAGGCCTGAAGCTTTCTTT.

CDR3 residues: CASSLGRTRTDTQYF. CDR3 bases: TGTGCCAGCAGTTTAGGGAGGACCCGCACAGATACGCAGTATTTT. The rearrangement joins TRBV12-3 or TRBV12-4 to TRBJ2-3; tentative D call: TRBD2 (5 bases). The ends were cut back, 1 base at V and 1 base at J, with 9 bases in the middle. The CDR3 contains 15 residues.

This clonotype showed up just a few times. V is TRBV20-1 and J is TRBJ2-1; D perhaps matches TRBD2 (5 bases). The CDR3 loop spans 17 amino acids. V gave up 0 bases and J gave up 0 bases, with 15 bases separating them. Looked up from germline, CDR1 is DFQATT and CDR2 is SNEGSKA (reference sequence). DNA for the CDR3: TGCAGTGCTAGAGATTCGATACGGGGATCCTCCTACAATGAGCAGTTCTTC. It codes for CSARDSIRGSSYNEQFF.

This clonotype has a handful of counts. J is TRBJ1-4 and V is TRBV3-1, with 8 bases that match TRBD1. CDR1 is LGHDT and CDR2 is YNNKEL in the germline V gene (reference sequence). The CDR3 has 14 amino acids. V was pared by 5 bases and J by 5 bases, with 4 bases of the junction left unmatched. CDR3 coding DNA: TGTGCCAGCAGCAAAAGGACAGGGAATGAAAAACTGTTTTTT. This sequence encodes CASSKRTGNEKLFF.

CDR3 amino acids: CASSLTLRGIETQYF. The CDR3 DNA reads TGTGCCAGCAGCTTAACTCTCCGGGGGATAGAGACCCAGTACTTC. V gene TRBV7-9 combines with J gene TRBJ2-5; perhaps TRBD2 as D (6 bases). The V gene lost 2 bases and the J gene lost 4 bases, with 14 bases spanning the gap. Germline assignment: CDR1 SEHNR and CDR2 FQNEAQ (reference sequence). The CDR3 covers 15 residues.

This rearrangement joins TRBV18 to TRBJ2-5; TRBD2 aligns across 8 bases. The CDR3 is 17 residues long. Germline trimming cut 6 bases from V and 2 bases from J; bases unmatched to any gene: 14. Germline lookup yields CDR1 KGHSH and CDR2 LQKENI. The CDR3 sequence is CASSPNLLAGKQETQYF. DNA of the CDR3: TGTGCCAGCTCTCCGAACCTCCTAGCGGGCAAACAAGAGACCCAGTACTTC. Full variable domain (outside the CDR3, taken from reference TRBV18 and TRBJ2-5): NAGVMQNPRHLVRRRGQEARLRCSPMKGHSHVYWYRQLPEEGLKFMVYLQKENIIDESGMPKERFSAEFPKEGPSILRIQQVVRGDSAAYFCASSPNLLAGKQETQYFGPGTRLLVL.

The gene calls are TRBV2 and TRBJ2-1, with D possibly being TRBD1 or TRBD2 (5 bases each). The CDR3 is 14 amino acids. Trimming took 7 bases from V and 5 from J, leaving 15 bases between them. Per the germline V gene, CDR1 is SNHLY and CDR2 is FYNNEI. This CDR3 is CASNLPGPDNEQFF. The CDR3 region has the DNA TGTGCCAGCAATCTACCGGGGCCCGACAATGAGCAGTTCTTC.

The chain joins TRBV4-1 to TRBJ2-7, with D possibly matching TRBD1 (5 bases). The V and J ends lost 3 bases and 6 bases respectively, with 18 bases between them. The CDR3 is 15 amino acids. The germline V gene has CDR1 MGHRA and CDR2 YSYEKL. The CDR3 DNA follows: TGCGCCAGCAGCCAGCTGGCCGATCAGGGTTCCGAGCAGTACTTC. Amino acid sequence: CASSQLADQGSEQYF.

This clonotype showed up just a few times. V gene TRBV7-9 combines with J gene TRBJ2-1, with TRBD2 matching over 8 bases. The junction had 8 bases not matched to a gene; V was cut back by 2 bases and J by 8 bases. The CDR3 spans 15 residues. Germline V gene data show CDR1 as SEHNR and CDR2 as FQNEAQ (reference sequence). DNA of the CDR3: TGTGCCAGCAGCTTAAATGTCGGGAGGGGAGATGAGCAGTTCTTC. This gives the protein CASSLNVGRGDEQFF.

This clonotype has a count of ten or more. The chain employs TRBV7-8 and TRBJ2-1; D remains unclear. V lost 3 bases and J 10 bases, leaving 10 bases between the germline ends. Germline lookup yields CDR1 SGHVS and CDR2 FQNEAQ. There are 12 residues in the CDR3. The CDR3 reads CASSLTFKEQFF. As DNA, the CDR3 is TGTGCCAGCAGCTTGACCTTCAAAGAGCAGTTCTTC. Together with reference TRBV7-8 and TRBJ2-1, the CDR3 gives the full variable domain: GAGVSQSPRYKVAKRGQDVALRCDPISGHVSLFWYQQALGQGPEFLTYFQNEAQLDKSGLPSDRFFAERPEGSVSTLKIQRTQQEDSAVYLCASSLTFKEQFFGPGTRLTVL.

In its sample, this clonotype was seen many times. The rearrangement links TRBV5-1 to TRBJ2-2; no definite D call. This CDR3 has 14 amino acids. CDR1 and CDR2 (germline): SGHRS, YFSETQ. V was cut by 0 bases and J by 5 bases, with 8 bases left in between. The CDR3 here is CASSLALGTGELFF. CDR3 in DNA: TGCGCCAGCAGCTTGGCCCTTGGGACCGGGGAGCTGTTTTTT.

This clonotype was picked up a small number of times. The chain carries TRBV5-1 and TRBJ2-7; the match to TRBD1 covers 7 bases. Germline CDR1 and CDR2: SGHRS and YFSETQ. This CDR3 spans 15 amino acids. Trimming removed 0 bases from V and 3 bases from J; junction bases left unmatched: 6. For the CDR3, the DNA is TGCGCCAGCAGCTTGGTCCCGGACAGGTTCTACGAGCAGTACTTC. Translating it yields CASSLVPDRFYEQYF.

Only a few counts were recorded for this clonotype. The CDR3 here is CASIGGSNTEAFF. The CDR3 DNA follows: TGTGCCAGCATCGGGGGCTCGAACACTGAAGCTTTCTTT. The V call is TRBV2, the J call TRBJ1-1, with D possibly TRBD1 on 6 matching bases. The CDR3 has 13 amino acids. The V end was cut by 7 bases, the J end by 1 base, with 10 bases between. Germline lookup yields CDR1 SNHLY and CDR2 FYNNEI.

This clonotype was observed a few times. The rearrangement uses TRBV6-6 and TRBJ1-2; the D gene is possibly TRBD1 (6 bases). CDR1 and CDR2 from the germline V gene are MNHNY and SVGAGI (reference sequence). The CDR3 length is 14 residues. The V end was cut by 7 bases, the J end by 6 bases, with 18 bases between. The CDR3, as DNA: TGTGCCAGCACCCTAACAGGGAAAAAACATGGCTACACCTTC. Translated, it gives CASTLTGKKHGYTF.

The chain carries TRBV4-1 and TRBJ2-1, with a tentative D call TRBD2 (6 bases). The CDR3 is made up of 14 amino acids. Germline V lookup: CDR1 MGHRA, CDR2 YSYEKL. V dropped 0 bases and J dropped 6 bases, with 9 bases sitting between them. CDR3 nucleotides: TGCGCCAGCAGCCAAGATCCGGGGGTCAATGAGCAGTTCTTC. Its protein product is CASSQDPGVNEQFF.

The rearrangement joins TRBV7-2 to TRBJ1-5; D is ambiguous. This CDR3 contains 15 residues. V shed 5 bases and J shed 2 bases, with 13 bases lying between them. CDR1 is SGHTA and CDR2 is FQGNSA in the germline V gene. This CDR3 reads CASSTWAGGNQPQHF. CDR3 DNA: TGTGCCAGCAGCACATGGGCCGGGGGCAATCAGCCCCAGCATTTT.

The chain has TRBV25-1 and TRBJ1-4, with unresolved D. The germline V gene encodes CDR1 MGHDK and CDR2 SYGVNS. Trimming pared 7 bases from V and 8 bases from J, leaving 17 bases between. This CDR3 has 14 amino acids. CDR3 in amino acids: CASIDGLREEKLFF. CDR3 sequence (DNA): TGTGCCAGCATTGATGGGTTACGAGAAGAAAAACTGTTTTTT.

This sequence joins TRBV20-1 and TRBJ2-1; D gene unclear. CDR1 and CDR2 (germline): DFQATT, SNEGSKA (reference sequence). V was shortened by 4 bases and J by 3 bases, with 1 base between the two germline ends. The CDR3 contains 10 residues. The CDR3: CSANYNEQFF. For the CDR3, the DNA is TGCAGTGCTAACTACAATGAGCAGTTCTTC.

This clonotype was detected a few times. V is TRBV11-2 and J is TRBJ2-7, with TRBD1 as a possible D gene (6 bases). Germline CDR1 is SGHAT and CDR2 is FQNNGV. V was cut by 5 bases and J by 4 bases, with 12 bases left in between. The length of the CDR3 is 13 residues. CDR3 in DNA: TGTGCCAGCAGCCAAACCAGGGGTTACGAGCAGTACTTC. This gives the protein CASSQTRGYEQYF.

This clonotype was seen only a few times. The V call is TRBV20-1, the J call TRBJ2-7; D remains ambiguous. V gave up 2 bases and J gave up 0 bases, with 8 bases separating them. The CDR3 consists of 13 residues. The germline V gene encodes CDR1 DFQATT and CDR2 SNEGSKA (reference sequence). The CDR3 nucleotides read TGCAGTGCTAGACCCACCGACTCCTACGAGCAGTACTTC. Translated, it gives CSARPTDSYEQYF.

This clonotype was counted only a few times. The chain recombines TRBV7-9 with TRBJ2-2, with 8 bases that match TRBD1. This CDR3 is built from 14 residues. V lost 6 bases and J lost 2; bases outside the gene matches: 2. Germline CDR1 SEHNR, CDR2 FQNEAQ (reference sequence). The CDR3 bases are TGTGCCAGCAGTGGACAGGGAAACACCGGGGAGCTGTTTTTT. Protein product: CASSGQGNTGELFF.